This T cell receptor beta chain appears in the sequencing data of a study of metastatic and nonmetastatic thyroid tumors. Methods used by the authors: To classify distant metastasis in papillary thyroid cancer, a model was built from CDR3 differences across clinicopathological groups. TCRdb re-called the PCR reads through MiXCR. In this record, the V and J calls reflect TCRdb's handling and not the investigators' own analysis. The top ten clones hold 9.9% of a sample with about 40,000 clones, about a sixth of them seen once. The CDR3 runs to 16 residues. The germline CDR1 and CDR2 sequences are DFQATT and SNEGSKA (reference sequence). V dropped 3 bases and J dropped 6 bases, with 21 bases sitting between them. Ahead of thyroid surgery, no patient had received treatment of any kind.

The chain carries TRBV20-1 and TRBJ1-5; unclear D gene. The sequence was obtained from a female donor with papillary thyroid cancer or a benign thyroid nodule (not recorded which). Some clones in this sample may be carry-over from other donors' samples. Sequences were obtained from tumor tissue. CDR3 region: CSARATRRRPSQPQHF. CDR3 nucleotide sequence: TGCAGTGCTAGGGCTACAAGGAGGAGGCCCAGTCAGCCCCAGCATTTT.